This paragraph reports one TCR beta chain. The antigen is unknown. These data come from a study of T cells after yellow fever vaccination. Study details: SMART-Seq v4 Ultra Low Input prepared the low-cell-number fractions. Study conclusions and caveats: Abundant clonotypes from the bulk population could have been carried over as contaminants into FACS-sorted repertoires. A weaker but faster secondary response was observed, peaking on day 5 versus 15. Most primary-vaccination clones recurred post-booster (approximately 96% CD4, roughly 87% CD8).

V was trimmed by 6 bases and J by 0 bases, leaving 10 bases between them. The CDR3 totals 14 residues. Looked up from germline, CDR1 is SEHNR and CDR2 is FQNEAQ (reference sequence). A single record per CDR3 protein comes from TCRdb applying MiXCR to the 5' RACE reads. Of under 550,000 distinct CDR3 sequences detected, 20% to 25% appear once; the ten largest clones hold roughly a sixth. The starting material was PBMCs, obtained approximately 20 days after the first yellow fever vaccination. The J gene is TRBJ2-3, the V gene TRBV7-9; the D is unclear. This sequence was found in a man younger than 35 who received the YFV17D yellow fever vaccine. The CDR3 region has the DNA TGTGCCAGCAGTACGAGCGCCAGCACAGATACGCAGTATTTT. Its protein is CASSTSASTDTQYF.